Presented here are 20 T cell receptor beta chains from one specimen sequenced in a study of regulatory T cells in long-lasting Graves disease. Noted time point: persistent/refractory GD, antithyroid drugs over 5 years with positive TRAb. Following extraction of RNA from PBMCs, that RNA was used to make the TCR library. Libraries of TCR beta came from iRepertoire HTBI primers plus Arm-PCR of CDR3 regions. TCRdb itself ran the multiplex PCR reads through MiXCR, one entry per CDR3 protein. This sample has approximately 400,000 distinct CDR3 sequences, with about 25% found just once. The sequenced sample was peripheral blood mononuclear cells (PBMCs), obtained when the disease was refractory, from a patient treated with antithyroid drugs. The receptors were gathered from a female donor with Graves disease.

In its sample, this clonotype was seen a few times. The chain is built from TRBV5-1 and TRBJ2-1; no definite D call. Trimming removed 2 bases at V and 8 bases at J, with 14 bases between. This CDR3 region has 14 residues. Germline V lookup: CDR1 SGHRS, CDR2 YFSETQ. DNA for the CDR3: TGCGCCAGCAGCTTACGCCTGGGCAGCTATGAGCAGTTCTTC. Its protein product is CASSLRLGSYEQFF.

This clonotype was seen ten or more times. This chain connects TRBV2 to TRBJ1-1, with 9 bases identical to TRBD1. Germline CDR1 and CDR2: SNHLY and FYNNEI. The CDR3 covers 14 residues. The V and J ends lost 6 bases and 4 bases, in that order; junction bases with no gene match: 6. CDR3 sequence (DNA): TGTGCCAGCAGGGCCGGGACAGGGTCCACTGAAGCTTTCTTT. As protein: CASRAGTGSTEAFF.

V usage is TRBV6-2 or TRBV6-3 and J usage is TRBJ1-5; D gene unclear. Germline V lookup: CDR1 MNHEY, CDR2 SVGEGT. The V and J ends lost 3 bases and 7 bases respectively, with 7 bases between them. CDR3 length: 12 residues. DNA of the CDR3: TGTGCCAGCAGTTATCCGCCCCAGCCCCAGCATTTT. Translated, it gives CASSYPPQPQHF.

The chain couples TRBV28 to TRBJ2-7, with D possibly matching TRBD1 (5 bases). The V gene lost 3 bases and the J gene lost 3 bases, with 9 bases spanning the gap. The CDR3 contains 13 residues. In germline, CDR1 is MDHEN, CDR2 SYDVKM. CDR3 sequence (DNA): TGTGCCAGCAGTTTCCAGGGAAACTACGAGCAGTACTTC. Its translation: CASSFQGNYEQYF.

This clonotype was observed many times. This chain joins TRBV28 and TRBJ1-2; D is uncertain. The CDR3 sequence is 12 residues long. CDR1 and CDR2 from the germline V gene are MDHEN and SYDVKM. Trimming shortened V by 8 bases and J by 4 bases, and 11 bases separated the two germline ends. In nucleotides, the CDR3 is TGTGCCAGCCTGCGGGAAAGCTATGGCTACACCTTC. This encodes CASLRESYGYTF.

The chain carries TRBV5-6 and TRBJ1-5; D is unclear. Trimming pared 1 base from V and 4 bases from J, leaving 6 bases between. This CDR3 is built from 13 residues. The germline gives CDR1 SGHDT, CDR2 YYEEEE. CDR3 sequence: CASSLSMNQPQHF. In DNA, the CDR3 is TGTGCCAGCAGCTTGAGTATGAATCAGCCCCAGCATTTT.

This clonotype has at least ten counts. The chain employs TRBV6-1 and TRBJ2-2; D uncertain. Germline CDR1 and CDR2: MNHNS and SASEGT. V lost 9 bases and J lost 1, with 15 bases in between. CDR3 size: 15 residues. The CDR3 loop reads CASRQVEQNTGELFF. In DNA form, the CDR3 reads TGTGCCAGTCGCCAAGTCGAACAGAACACCGGGGAGCTGTTTTTT.

A single count supports this clonotype. This may come from a read error, since a much larger clone is one base off. The chain is built from TRBV30 and TRBJ2-7; D not certain. Per germline, CDR1 GTSNPN and CDR2 SVGIG (reference sequence). The CDR3 extends over 12 amino acids. This chain's CDR3 is CVWSTVSYEQYF. CDR3 coding DNA: TGTGTCTGGAGTACGGTTTCCTACGAGCAGTACTTC.

This clonotype was seen a single time. The CDR3 loop reads CASKSTGARHTGELFF. The DNA for the CDR3 is TGTGCCAGTAAGTCCACCGGCGCTAGGCACACCGGGGAGCTGTTTTTT. This chain connects TRBV19 to TRBJ2-2; D unresolved. The ends were cut back, 7 bases at V and 3 bases at J, with 18 bases in the middle. The CDR3 length is 16 residues. Per the germline V gene, CDR1 is LNHDA and CDR2 is SQIVND (reference sequence).

At least ten counts were recorded for this clonotype. The chain uses TRBV7-9 and TRBJ1-1, with D possibly being TRBD1 (5 bases). Germline CDR1 is SEHNR and CDR2 is FQNEAQ (reference sequence). CDR3 length: 15 amino acids. V was shortened by 2 bases and J by 6 bases, with 16 bases between the two germline ends. The chain's CDR3 is CASSLQGRVGAEAFF. The CDR3 DNA reads as TGTGCCAGCAGCTTACAGGGCAGGGTTGGTGCTGAAGCTTTCTTT.

Concerning this clonotype itself: A much larger clone differs from this one at a single base, so this may be a read error. The chain recombines TRBV6-1 with TRBJ2-7, with 11 bases lining up with TRBD2. Germline assignment: CDR1 MNHNS and CDR2 SASEGT. The CDR3 runs to 13 residues. CDR3 nucleotides: TGTGCCAGCGAGACTAGCGGGGCCTACGAGCGGTACTTC. It yields the protein CASETSGAYERYF.

This clonotype showed up many times. The CDR3 here is CASSLSGEASYEQYF. The CDR3 DNA reads TGTGCCAGCAGCTTGAGCGGGGAAGCCTCCTACGAGCAGTACTTC. This chain uses TRBV7-2 with TRBJ2-7, with TRBD2 matching over 7 bases. Unmatched junction bases numbered 5, after V lost 3 bases and J lost 0 bases. The CDR3 sequence is 15 residues long. CDR1 and CDR2 (germline): SGHTA, FQGNSA.

This clonotype came up a few times. The chain joins TRBV19 to TRBJ2-7; 10 nucleotides agree with TRBD2. J was trimmed by 1 base and V by 6 bases; bases with no gene match: 12. The CDR3 runs 17 residues. The germline V gene encodes CDR1 LNHDA and CDR2 SQIVND (reference sequence). In DNA form, the CDR3 reads TGTGCCAGTAGCCCCAGGGGGGCTAGCGGGAGATCCTACGAGCAGTACTTC. Its translation: CASSPRGASGRSYEQYF.

This clonotype was recorded at least ten times. The rearrangement uses TRBV6-5 and TRBJ1-2; D might be TRBD1 (5 bases). V lost 2 bases, J lost 6 bases, and 10 bases lay in between. The CDR3 contains 13 residues. The germline V gene encodes CDR1 MNHEY and CDR2 SVGAGI. CDR3 sequence reads: CASSYGGRDGYTF. The CDR3 nucleotides are TGTGCCAGCAGTTACGGTGGCAGGGATGGCTACACCTTC.

This clonotype was observed many times. This chain uses TRBV6-5 with TRBJ1-1; no reliable D call. The CDR3 spans 13 residues. CDR1 is MNHEY, CDR2 SVGAGI, per germline. The germline V and J ends were trimmed by 0 bases and 8 bases, with 10 bases remaining between them. CDR3 in amino acids: CASSYSEGSEAFF. CDR3 nucleotide sequence: TGTGCCAGCAGTTACTCGGAGGGCTCAGAAGCTTTCTTT.

Only a few counts were recorded for this clonotype. The chain uses TRBV27 and TRBJ1-1, with 10 nucleotides matching TRBD1. The CDR3 sequence is 14 residues long. The germline V gene encodes CDR1 MNHEY and CDR2 SMNVEV (reference sequence). With 6 bases clipped from V and 7 bases from J, the junction kept 8 bases outside the gene matches. DNA of the CDR3: TGTGCCAGCAGAGGACAGGGGGGTTTCGATGAAGCTTTCTTT. As protein: CASRGQGGFDEAFF.

This clonotype was observed a handful of times. This sequence joins TRBV5-1 and TRBJ2-2; maybe TRBD2 (6 bases). The V end lost 4 bases, the J end lost 6 bases, and 13 bases lay between the germline ends. Germline assignment: CDR1 SGHRS and CDR2 YFSETQ. The CDR3 runs to 14 residues. CDR3 DNA sequence: TGCGCCAGCAGCCCCGACCGACTAGCCGGGGAGCTGTTTTTT. Protein: CASSPDRLAGELFF. Based on the CDR3 plus reference TRBV5-1 and TRBJ2-2, the full variable domain is KAGVTQTPRYLIKTRGQQVTLSCSPISGHRSVSWYQQTPGQGLQFLFEYFSETQRNKGNFPGRFSGRQFSNSRSEMNVSTLELGDSALYLCASSPDRLAGELFFGEGSRLTVL.

The chain recombines TRBV28 with TRBJ2-2; TRBD2 aligns across 14 bases. Trimming removed 6 bases from V and 7 bases from J; junction bases left unmatched: 10. Germline-derived CDR1 and CDR2 are MDHEN and SYDVKM. The length of the CDR3 is 17 residues. CDR3 in amino acids: CASRSTSGRAKGGELFF. The CDR3 nucleotides read TGTGCCAGCAGGTCGACTAGCGGGAGGGCCAAGGGCGGGGAGCTGTTTTTT.

The chain couples TRBV5-1 to TRBJ1-3; 7 nucleotides align to TRBD1. The germline V gene encodes CDR1 SGHRS and CDR2 YFSETQ. J gave up 0 bases and V 0 bases, and 3 bases lay outside the gene matches. The length of the CDR3 is 16 residues. CDR3 residues: CASSLVGTDSGNTIYF. In DNA, the CDR3 is TGCGCCAGCAGCTTGGTGGGGACAGACTCTGGAAACACCATATATTTT.

Worth noting for this clonotype: Germline is not matched at one junction end, which may reflect a read error. The chain combines TRBV10-3 with TRBJ1-1; D gene ambiguous. Germline values: CDR1 ENHRY, CDR2 SYGVKD. CDR3 length: 13 amino acids. The CDR3 protein is CAISRGDNTKAFF. The CDR3 coding sequence is TGTGCCATCAGTCGTGGGGATAACACTAAAGCTTTCTTT.